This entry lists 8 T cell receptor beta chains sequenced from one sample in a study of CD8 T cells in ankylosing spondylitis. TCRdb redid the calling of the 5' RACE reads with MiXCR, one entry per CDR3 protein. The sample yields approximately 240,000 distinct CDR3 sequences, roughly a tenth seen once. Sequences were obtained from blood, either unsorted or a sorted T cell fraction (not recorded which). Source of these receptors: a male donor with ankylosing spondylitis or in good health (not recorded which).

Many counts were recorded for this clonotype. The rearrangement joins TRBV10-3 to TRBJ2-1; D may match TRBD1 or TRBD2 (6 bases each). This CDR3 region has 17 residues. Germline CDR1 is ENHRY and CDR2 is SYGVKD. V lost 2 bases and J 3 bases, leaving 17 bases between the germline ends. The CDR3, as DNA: TGTGCCATCAGTGAGGGAGGGGGAGAAGCGGGCTACAATGAGCAGTTCTTC. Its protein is CAISEGGGEAGYNEQFF.

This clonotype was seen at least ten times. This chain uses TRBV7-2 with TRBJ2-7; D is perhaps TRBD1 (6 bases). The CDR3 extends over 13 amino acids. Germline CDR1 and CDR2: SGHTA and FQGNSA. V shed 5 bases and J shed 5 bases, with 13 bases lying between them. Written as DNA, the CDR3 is TGTGCCAGCAGCCCACAGGGTCTAGACGAGCAGTACTTC. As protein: CASSPQGLDEQYF.

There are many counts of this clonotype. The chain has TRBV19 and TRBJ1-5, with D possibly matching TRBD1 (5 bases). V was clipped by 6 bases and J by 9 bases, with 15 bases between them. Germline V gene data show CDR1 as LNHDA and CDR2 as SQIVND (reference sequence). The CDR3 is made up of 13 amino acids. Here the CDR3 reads CASRGRSSGPQHF. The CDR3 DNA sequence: TGTGCCAGTAGGGGACGGTCTTCAGGGCCCCAGCATTTT.

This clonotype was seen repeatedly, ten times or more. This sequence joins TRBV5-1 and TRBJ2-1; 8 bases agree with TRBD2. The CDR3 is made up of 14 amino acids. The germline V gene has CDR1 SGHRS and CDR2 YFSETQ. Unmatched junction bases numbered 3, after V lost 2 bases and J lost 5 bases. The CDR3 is CASSFSGTHNEQFF. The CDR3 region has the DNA TGCGCCAGCAGCTTTAGCGGGACCCACAATGAGCAGTTCTTC. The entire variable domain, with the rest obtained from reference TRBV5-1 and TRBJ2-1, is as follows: KAGVTQTPRYLIKTRGQQVTLSCSPISGHRSVSWYQQTPGQGLQFLFEYFSETQRNKGNFPGRFSGRQFSNSRSEMNVSTLELGDSALYLCASSFSGTHNEQFFGPGTRLTVL.

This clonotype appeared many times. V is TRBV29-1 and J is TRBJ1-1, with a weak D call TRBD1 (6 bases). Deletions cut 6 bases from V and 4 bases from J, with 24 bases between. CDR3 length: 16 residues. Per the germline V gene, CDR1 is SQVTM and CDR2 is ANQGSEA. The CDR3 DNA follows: TGCAGCGTCTCATCCCATCGGGGGCAGAACCTCACTGAAGCTTTCTTT. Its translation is CSVSSHRGQNLTEAFF.

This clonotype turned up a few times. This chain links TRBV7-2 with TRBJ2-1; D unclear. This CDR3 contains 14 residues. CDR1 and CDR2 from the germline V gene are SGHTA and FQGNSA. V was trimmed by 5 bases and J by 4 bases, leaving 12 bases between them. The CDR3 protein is CASSQFQLYNEQFF. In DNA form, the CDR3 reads TGTGCCAGCAGCCAATTCCAACTGTACAATGAGCAGTTCTTC. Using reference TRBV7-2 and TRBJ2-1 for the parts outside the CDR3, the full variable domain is GAGVSQSPSNKVTEKGKDVELRCDPISGHTALYWYRQSLGQGLEFLIYFQGNSAPDKSGLPSDRFSAERTGGSVSTLTIQRTQQEDSAVYLCASSQFQLYNEQFFGPGTRLTVL.

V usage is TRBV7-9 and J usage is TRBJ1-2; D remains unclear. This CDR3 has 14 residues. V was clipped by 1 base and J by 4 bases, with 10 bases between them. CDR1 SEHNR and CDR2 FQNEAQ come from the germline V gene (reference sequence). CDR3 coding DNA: TGTGCCAGCAGCTTAGAAGCTCAAATCTATGGCTACACCTTC. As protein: CASSLEAQIYGYTF.

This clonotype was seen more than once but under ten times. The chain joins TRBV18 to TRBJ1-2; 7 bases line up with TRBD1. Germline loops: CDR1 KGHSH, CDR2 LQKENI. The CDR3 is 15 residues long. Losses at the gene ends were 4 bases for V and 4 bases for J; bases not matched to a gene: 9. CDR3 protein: CASSRRGQEGYGYTF. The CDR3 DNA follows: TGTGCCAGCTCACGCCGCGGACAGGAGGGCTATGGCTACACCTTC. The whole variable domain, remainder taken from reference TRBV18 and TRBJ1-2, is NAGVMQNPRHLVRRRGQEARLRCSPMKGHSHVYWYRQLPEEGLKFMVYLQKENIIDESGMPKERFSAEFPKEGPSILRIQQVVRGDSAAYFCASSRRGQEGYGYTFGSGTRLTVV.